Below, 14 T cell receptor beta chains from the same sample are listed, as sequenced in a study of T cell responses to AZD1222 COVID-19 vaccine (dated by TCRdb to about 2021). The library came from the immunoSEQ multiplex PCR assay. The table comes from immuneACCESS by way of TCRdb, which keeps in-frame sequences with V and J called. Part of the clones is missing from these tables; in studies checked, under half for an unresolved V gene and the rest for unknown reasons. The sample data list 110,000 or so clones, and roughly nine tenths of these were observed just once. The ten biggest clones cover about two fifths of the sample. The time point label corresponds to: about 28 days (+/-7) after the second vaccine dose. This material consisted of peripheral blood, taken 28 days after the second AZD1222 dose. Receptors originate from an adult who received the AZD1222 COVID-19 vaccine.

This clone was counted only a few times. The chain uses TRBV4-1 and TRBJ2-7, with 7 bases fitting TRBD2. Germline CDR1 is MGHRA and CDR2 is YSYEKL. The CDR3 totals 14 residues. V shed 6 bases and J 5 bases; nucleotides not matched to a gene: 10. CDR3 nucleotide sequence: TGCGCCAGCAGGGGAGGGTGGGGTCCCGACGAGCAGTACTTC. This encodes CASRGGWGPDEQYF.

This chain connects TRBV19 to TRBJ1-2; D might be TRBD1 (6 bases). Per germline, CDR1 LNHDA and CDR2 SQIVND (reference sequence). The V end was cut by 5 bases, the J end by 7 bases, with 14 bases between. The CDR3 is made up of 13 amino acids. The CDR3 sequence is CASSPQGRLGYTF. CDR3 nucleotide sequence: TGTGCCAGTAGTCCACAGGGTAGACTTGGCTACACCTTC.

This chain links TRBV28 with TRBJ1-2; 7 nucleotides match TRBD1. The CDR3 loop spans 12 amino acids. The V and J ends lost 8 bases and 8 bases, in that order; junction bases with no gene match: 8. Germline V gene lookup returns CDR1 MDHEN and CDR2 SYDVKM. The CDR3 sequence: CASGTVTRGYTF. The DNA for the CDR3 is TGTGCCAGCGGGACAGTAACGCGGGGCTACACCTTC.

V usage is TRBV5-1 and J usage is TRBJ1-1; possible D gene TRBD1, 5 bases. Trimming pared 3 bases from V and 9 bases from J, leaving 12 bases between. CDR3 length: 12 amino acids. CDR1 is SGHRS, CDR2 YFSETQ, per germline. The CDR3 region is CASSSGEGKAFF. The CDR3 bases are TGCGCCAGCAGCTCAGGCGAGGGGAAAGCTTTCTTT.

CDR3 sequence (DNA): TGTGCCAGCGGCAATATAGCGGGAGAAGTAAATGAGCAGTTCTTC. Translated, it gives CASGNIAGEVNEQFF. The genes are TRBV7-9 and TRBJ2-1; 9 nucleotides align to TRBD2. Germline values: CDR1 SEHNR, CDR2 FQNEAQ (reference sequence). V shed 8 bases, J shed 7 bases, and the junction held 12 bases outside the gene matches. This CDR3 has 15 residues. The variable domain in full, completed from reference TRBV7-9 and TRBJ2-1, reads DTGVSQNPRHKITKRGQNVTFRCDPISEHNRLYWYRQTLGQGPEFLTYFQNEAQLEKSRLLSDRFSAERPKGSFSTLEIQRTEQGDSAMYLCASGNIAGEVNEQFFGPGTRLTVL.

CDR3 nucleotides: TGTGCCAGCAGTCGTAGGGTAGAGGGTCAGCCCCAGCATTTT. As protein: CASSRRVEGQPQHF. V is TRBV2 and J is TRBJ1-5, with unresolved D. CDR1 SNHLY and CDR2 FYNNEI come from the germline V gene. There are 14 residues in the CDR3. The V end lost 5 bases, the J end lost 6 bases, and 14 bases lay between the germline ends.

This chain uses TRBV5-4 with TRBJ2-4; 11 bases are a match to TRBD2. The germline V gene encodes CDR1 SGHNT and CDR2 YYREEE (reference sequence). This CDR3 is built from 16 residues. Trimming at V came to 0 bases and at J to 8 bases, leaving 7 bases not matched to a gene. The CDR3: CASSLELAGGRDIQYF. DNA of the CDR3: TGTGCCAGCAGCTTGGAGCTAGCGGGAGGACGGGACATTCAGTACTTC.

The chain combines TRBV28 with TRBJ2-1; D remains ambiguous. This CDR3 has 13 amino acids. CDR1 and CDR2 from the germline V gene are MDHEN and SYDVKM. Trimming removed 6 bases from V and 5 bases from J, with 11 bases in between. The CDR3 nucleotides read TGTGCCAGCAGCGGTCCCGCGAACAATGAGCAGTTCTTC. Its protein is CASSGPANNEQFF. Full variable domain (missing parts from reference TRBV28 and TRBJ2-1): DVKVTQSSRYLVKRTGEKVFLECVQDMDHENMFWYRQDPGLGLRLIYFSYDVKMKEKGDIPEGYSVSREKKERFSLILESASTNQTSMYLCASSGPANNEQFFGPGTRLTVL.

Here the CDR3 reads CASSYLSPGGENQPQHF. CDR3 DNA sequence: TGTGCCAGCAGTTATTTGTCTCCAGGGGGCGAGAATCAGCCCCAGCATTTT. V gene TRBV6-2 or TRBV6-3 combines with J gene TRBJ1-5; TRBD1 aligns across 8 bases. The CDR3 sequence is 17 residues long. Germline CDR1 is MNHEY and CDR2 is SVGEGT. Unmatched junction bases numbered 11, after V lost 3 bases and J lost 4 bases.

This sequence joins TRBV20-1 and TRBJ1-2; D unresolved. This CDR3 spans 11 amino acids. Looked up from germline, CDR1 is DFQATT and CDR2 is SNEGSKA (reference sequence). Trimming left V 3 bases short and J 7 bases short, with 9 bases between. CDR3 coding DNA: TGCAGTGCTAGTGCTGGGGTTGGCTACACCTTC. Translating gives CSASAGVGYTF.

The chain joins TRBV27 to TRBJ2-2, with 9 bases that match TRBD1. CDR3 size: 15 residues. Germline CDR1 reads MNHEY; CDR2 reads SMNVEV (reference sequence). V shed 8 bases, J shed 4 bases, and the junction held 8 bases outside the gene matches. CDR3 DNA sequence: TGTGCCAGCTTGGCCGGGACAGGGACCACCGGGGAGCTGTTTTTT. Translated, it gives CASLAGTGTTGELFF.

This chain uses TRBV30 with TRBJ1-4; D is unresolved. CDR1 is GTSNPN and CDR2 is SVGIG in the germline V gene (reference sequence). CDR3 size: 14 residues. Trimming left V 0 bases short and J 2 bases short, with 7 bases between. The CDR3 reads CAWSVSVTNEKLFF. The DNA for the CDR3 is TGTGCCTGGAGTGTGAGCGTTACTAATGAAAAACTGTTTTTT.

The chain is built from TRBV6-1 and TRBJ2-4, with a possible D match to TRBD2 (6 bases). The V gene's germline CDR1 is MNHNS and CDR2 SASEGT. V was clipped by 1 base and J by 6 bases, with 13 bases between them. CDR3 length: 15 amino acids. The CDR3 nucleotides read TGTGCCAGCAGTGAAGTGGCTAGCGCGTTAAACATTCAGTACTTC. This encodes CASSEVASALNIQYF.

This clone appeared a few times. The chain couples TRBV29-1 to TRBJ1-1; D is unresolved. The CDR3 consists of 13 residues. CDR1 and CDR2 (germline): SQVTM, ANQGSEA. V was shortened by 6 bases and J by 0 bases, with 11 bases between the two germline ends. CDR3 nucleotides: TGCAGCGTGATCCCGGGAGTGAACACTGAAGCTTTCTTT. As protein: CSVIPGVNTEAFF.